This is a list of T cell receptor beta chains from one sample in a study of CD8 T cells in ankylosing spondylitis. MiXCR, run by TCRdb on the 5' RACE reads, gives a single entry per CDR3 protein. Here the sample spans over 400,000 distinct CDR3 sequences, about 25% being singletons. Specimen: blood, either unsorted or a sorted T cell fraction (not recorded which). Receptors originate from a male donor with ankylosing spondylitis. Both conserved end residues are part of each CDR3. D genes are given only for firm matches. Only part of the rows carry a size: once, few, many, or a class if the clone is expanded.

TRBJ2-7 TRBV13 NA NA 12 TGTGCCAGCAGTCCGGGACAAGGCGAGCAGTACTTC CASSPGQGEQYF
TRBJ1-5 TRBV5-1 many NA 14 TGCGCCAGCAGCTTGGAAGGGGTCGGTCAGCCCCAGCATTTT CASSLEGVGQPQHF
TRBJ2-6 TRBV5-5 few TRBD1 17 TGTGCCAGCAGCCACGGGACAGGGGGCTCTGGGGCCAACGTCCTGACTTTC CASSHGTGGSGANVLTF
TRBJ1-2 TRBV28 NA NA 14 TGTGCCAGCACCCCTAGTTTCGAGGCGCATGGCTACACCTTC CASTPSFEAHGYTF
TRBJ1-5 TRBV5-1 many NA 13 TGCGCCAGCAGCGATGGAGGGAATCAGCCCCAGCATTTT CASSDGGNQPQHF
TRBJ2-5 TRBV11-3 few NA 14 TGTGCCAGCAGCTTAGTGAGGGTCCAAGAGACCCAGTACTTC CASSLVRVQETQYF
TRBJ1-5 TRBV20-1 few NA 12 TGCAGTGCCAGGAGCAGCAATCAGCCCCAGCATTTT CSARSSNQPQHF
TRBJ2-1 TRBV12-3/TRBV12-4 NA TRBD2 17 TGTGCCAGCAGTTTAGAGACTAGCGGGAGCCCCAGGGATGAGCAGTTCTTC CASSLETSGSPRDEQFF
TRBJ2-2 TRBV5-1 few TRBD1 16 TGCGCCAGCAGCCTTCGGACAGGGGGCGTGACCGGGGAGCTGTTTTTT CASSLRTGGVTGELFF
TRBJ2-1 TRBV6-4 few TRBD2 17 TGTGCCAGCAGTGACTCGAGTCGGGGACTAGGTAGAAATGAGCAGTTCTTC CASSDSSRGLGRNEQFF
TRBJ1-1 TRBV14 few NA 14 TGTGCCAGCAGCCTCTACTACGTGAACACTGAAGCTTTCTTT CASSLYYVNTEAFF
TRBJ2-3 TRBV6-1 few NA 16 TGTGCCAGCCCGAGGGAGCGGAGAGGTTGTACAGATACGCAGTATTTT CASPRERRGCTDTQYF
TRBJ2-1 TRBV24-1 NA TRBD1 16 TGTGCCACCAGTCACACCGGGACAGGGGGCTACAATGAGCAGTTCTTC CATSHTGTGGYNEQFF
TRBJ2-3 TRBV7-2 NA NA 14 TGTGCCAGCAGCTTAGCAGGGTCCGGTTATACGCAGTATTTT CASSLAGSGYTQYF
TRBJ2-3 TRBV12-3/TRBV12-4 NA NA 12 TGTGCCAGCAGTTTTTTAAGGGCTTCGCAGTATTTT CASSFLRASQYF
TRBJ1-6 TRBV3-1 few NA 11 TGTGCCAGCAGCCAGGGTTCACCCCTCCACTTT CASSQGSPLHF
TRBJ1-1 TRBV9 few NA 16 TGTGCCAGCAGTCTAACAGGAGTAACAATGAACACTGAAGCTTTCTTT CASSLTGVTMNTEAFF
TRBJ1-2 TRBV5-1 few TRBD1 14 TGCGCCAGCAGCGCGGGACAGACCCCCTATGGCTACACCTTC CASSAGQTPYGYTF
TRBJ2-5 TRBV20-1 few NA 14 TGCAGTGCTAGAGGCGGCGGGATACAAGAGACCCAGTACTTC CSARGGGIQETQYF
TRBJ2-7 TRBV5-6 few NA 13 TGTGCCAGCAGCTTGGTAGGTCACTACGAGCAGTACTTC CASSLVGHYEQYF
TRBJ2-1 TRBV25-1 NA TRBD2 15 TGTGCCAGCAGTGAGGCTAGCGGGTGGTACAATGAGCAGTTCTTC CASSEASGWYNEQFF
TRBJ1-4 TRBV2 few TRBD1 14 TGTGCCAGCAGTGCCGGGACAGGGAATGAAAAACTGTTTTTT CASSAGTGNEKLFF
TRBJ2-3 TRBV2 NA NA 11 TGTGCCAGCGATAGCACAGATACGCAGTATTTT CASDSTDTQYF
TRBJ2-3 TRBV7-9 NA TRBD2 17 TGTGCCAGCAGCCCGTGGGCTAGCGGGAGATGGTCAGATACGCAGTATTTT CASSPWASGRWSDTQYF
TRBJ2-5 TRBV20-1 NA TRBD2 15 TGCAGTGCTAGAGCTCCCCGGACTAGCGTCGAGACCCAGTACTTC CSARAPRTSVETQYF
TRBJ1-1 TRBV7-9 few TRBD1 15 TGTGCCAGCAGCTTACAGGGGGGGACACTGACTGCAGCTTTCTTT CASSLQGGTLTAAFF
TRBJ2-1 TRBV5-1 NA TRBD1 13 TGCGCCAGCAGACAGACAGGGGTCCATGAGCAGTTCTTC CASRQTGVHEQFF
TRBJ2-5 TRBV4-1 few TRBD2 15 TGCGCCAGCAGCCAATTCTACCCGGGGGGAGAGACCCAGTACTTC CASSQFYPGGETQYF
TRBJ2-1 TRBV6-2/TRBV6-3 NA NA 12 TGTGCCACCGGGGGGCGAAACAATGAGCAGTTCTTC CATGGRNNEQFF
TRBJ2-4 TRBV7-9 NA NA 16 TGTGCCAGCAGCTTAACCGTGGGGTCTGCCAAAAACATTCAGTACTTC CASSLTVGSAKNIQYF
TRBJ1-2 TRBV7-9 NA NA 15 TGTGCCAGCAGCACCTCGGAAGGGGTCCTCTATGGCTACACCTTC CASSTSEGVLYGYTF
TRBJ2-1 TRBV28 NA NA 13 TGTGCGGCGGGCGACGAGGGTTACAATGAGCAGTTCTTC CAAGDEGYNEQFF
TRBJ2-1 TRBV5-1 NA NA 15 TGCGCCAGCAGCTTGGCCAGGGGATGGGGCAATGAGCAGTTCTTC CASSLARGWGNEQFF
TRBJ2-3 TRBV5-1 NA TRBD2 18 TGCGCCAGCAGCTTGGGGACTAGCGGGAGGGCCGGGACAGATACGCAGTATTTT CASSLGTSGRAGTDTQYF
TRBJ2-3 TRBV9 NA NA 13 TGTGCCAGCAGCAGGGGAGAGGGAGATACGCAGTATTTT CASSRGEGDTQYF
TRBJ1-5 TRBV10-3 few NA 14 TGTGCCATCAGCCGGACAGTTAGCAATCAGCCCCAGCATTTT CAISRTVSNQPQHF
TRBJ2-5 TRBV5-1 NA TRBD2 15 TGCGCCAGCAGCTTGGTTCCGGGGGGTGGCGAGACCCAGTACTTC CASSLVPGGGETQYF